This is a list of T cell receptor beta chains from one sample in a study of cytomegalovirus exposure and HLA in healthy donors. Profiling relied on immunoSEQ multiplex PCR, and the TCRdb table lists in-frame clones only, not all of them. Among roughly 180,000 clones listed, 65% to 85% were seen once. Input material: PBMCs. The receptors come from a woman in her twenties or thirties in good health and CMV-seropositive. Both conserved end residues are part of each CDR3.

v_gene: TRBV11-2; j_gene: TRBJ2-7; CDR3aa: CASSLTSGRLYEQYF
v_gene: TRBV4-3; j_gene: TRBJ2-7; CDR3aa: CASSQVSGTGGYEQYF
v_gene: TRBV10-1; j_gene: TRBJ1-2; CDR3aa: CASSEGRGTYGYTF
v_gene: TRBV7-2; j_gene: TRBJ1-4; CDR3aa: CASSLVGQTLGEKLFF
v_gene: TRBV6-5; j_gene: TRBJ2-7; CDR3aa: CASSQVGGEQYF
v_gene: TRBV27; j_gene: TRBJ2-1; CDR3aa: CASSLGLRGVEQFF
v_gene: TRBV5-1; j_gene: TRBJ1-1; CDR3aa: CASSLDTVMNTEAFF
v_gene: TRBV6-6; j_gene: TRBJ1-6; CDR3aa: CASSYSQGGSPLHF
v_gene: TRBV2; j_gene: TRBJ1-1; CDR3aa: CARTGDFMNTEAFF
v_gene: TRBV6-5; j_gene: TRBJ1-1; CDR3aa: CASRPTVNTEAFF
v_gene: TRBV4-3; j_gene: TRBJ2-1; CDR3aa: CASSQAGRGRRDNEQFF
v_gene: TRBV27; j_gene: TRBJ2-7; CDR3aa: CASSLRRVNYEQYF
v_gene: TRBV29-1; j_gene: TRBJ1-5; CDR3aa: CSAGVAGSNQPQHF
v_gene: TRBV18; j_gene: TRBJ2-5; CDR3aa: CASSPKGAWETQYF
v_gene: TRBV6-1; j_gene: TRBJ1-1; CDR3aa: CASSAETSRTEAFF
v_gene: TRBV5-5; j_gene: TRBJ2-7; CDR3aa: CASSLQGAVEQYF
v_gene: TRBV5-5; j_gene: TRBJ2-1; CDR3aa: CASSLVFGSGNEQFF
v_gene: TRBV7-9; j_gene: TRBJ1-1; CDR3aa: CSSSYIPGQGNTEAFF
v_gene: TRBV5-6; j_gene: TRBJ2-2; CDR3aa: CASSFVQGAPGELFF
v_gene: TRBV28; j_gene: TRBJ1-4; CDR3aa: CASSLSGAPSEKLFF
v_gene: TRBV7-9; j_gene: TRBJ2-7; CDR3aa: CSSSPTAGATYEQYF
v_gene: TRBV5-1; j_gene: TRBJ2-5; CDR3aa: CASSLGLAEGGETQYF
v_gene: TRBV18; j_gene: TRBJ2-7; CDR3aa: CASSPTRGEQYF
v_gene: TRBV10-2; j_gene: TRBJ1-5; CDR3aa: CASSGRGRNQPQHF
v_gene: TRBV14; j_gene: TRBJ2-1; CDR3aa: CASSQDRWGPKGNEQFF
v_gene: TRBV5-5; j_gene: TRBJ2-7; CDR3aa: CASSLTPGQGAEEQYF
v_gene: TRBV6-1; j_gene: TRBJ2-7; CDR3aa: CASSEQGSYEQYF
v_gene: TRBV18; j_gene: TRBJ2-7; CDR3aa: CASSPRTGALSYEQYF
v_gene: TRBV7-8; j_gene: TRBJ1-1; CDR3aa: CASSLVPWWGQGENTEAFF
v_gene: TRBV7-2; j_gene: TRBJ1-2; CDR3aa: CASSSRGGHYGYTF
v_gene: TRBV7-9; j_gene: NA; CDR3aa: CASSSPGLTSYEQYF
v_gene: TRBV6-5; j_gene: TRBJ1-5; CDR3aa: CASSFHNQPQHF
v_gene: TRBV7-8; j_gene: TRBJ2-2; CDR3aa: CASRFTGTRTNTGELFF
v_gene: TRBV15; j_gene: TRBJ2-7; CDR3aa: CATSSWWDAGRRSSYEQYF
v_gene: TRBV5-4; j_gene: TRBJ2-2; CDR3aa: CASSSSGYVTGELFF
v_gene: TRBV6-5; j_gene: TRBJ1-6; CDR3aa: CASGNRQGANSPLHF
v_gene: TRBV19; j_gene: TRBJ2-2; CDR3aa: CASTKASGQALAGELFF
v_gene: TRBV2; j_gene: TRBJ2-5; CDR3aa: CASSDPSGGMSETQYF
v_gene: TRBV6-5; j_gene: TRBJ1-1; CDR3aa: CASSPTGLNTEAFF
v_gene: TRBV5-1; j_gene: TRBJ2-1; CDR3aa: CASSLAGGQAYNEQFF
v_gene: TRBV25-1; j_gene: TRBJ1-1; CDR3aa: CASSAPGTGGSGAFF
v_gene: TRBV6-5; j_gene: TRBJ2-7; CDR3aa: CQGLVSEQYF
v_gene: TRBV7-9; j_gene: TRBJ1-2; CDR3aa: CASSLETGGYGYTF
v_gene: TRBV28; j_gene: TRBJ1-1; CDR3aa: CASSSPGTVLSWFF
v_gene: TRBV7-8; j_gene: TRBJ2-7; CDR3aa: CASSPVSSGITPKYEQYF